This TCR beta chain originates from a study of blood T cell repertoires in COVID-19. In the original workflow: It was from reference gene primer amplification that nucleated cell counts were estimated. Produced via immunoSEQ multiplex PCR; TCRdb's table is partial and in-frame only. The DNA was the basis for D and trimming; V, J and clone size are from that table. Of 200,000 to 250,000 clones listed, about 90% are singletons. V lost 0 bases to trimming and J lost 11 bases, with 8 bases between them. Germline V gene data show CDR1 as SNHLY and CDR2 as FYNNEI. The length of the CDR3 is 12 residues. This chain connects TRBV2 to TRBJ1-5; D is unresolved. This clonotype was obtained from a woman aged 25 to 39 who had been exposed to COVID-19. Sequences were obtained from PBMCs or T cells enriched from blood (not recorded which). CDR3 protein: CASSEALRAQHF. The CDR3 region has the DNA TGTGCCAGCAGTGAAGCGCTTAGAGCCCAGCATTTT. The entire variable domain, with the rest obtained from reference TRBV2 and TRBJ1-5, is as follows: EPEVTQTPSHQVTQMGQEVILRCVPISNHLYFYWYRQILGQKVEFLVSFYNNEISEKSEIFDDQFSVERPDGSNFTLKIRSTKLEDSAMYFCASSEALRAQHFGDGTRLSIL.